A selection of T cell receptor beta chains follows, all from one sample in a study of sequential checkpoint blockade in melanoma. Here immunoSEQ multiplex PCR was the method, and the copy in TCRdb shows in-frame clones only, minus some. The sample lists several thousand clones, approximately 72% occurring once. The sequencing used CD8+ T cells sorted from blood (inferred from file names), collected from a patient given nivolumab and ipilimumab in sequence. The origin of the receptors is a human donor with melanoma. Each CDR3 is given with its conserved first and last residue.

CDR3aa: CASSLGPGEVNEKLFF; v_gene: TRBV7-9
CDR3aa: CATSLGDEQYF; v_gene: TRBV15
CDR3aa: CASSFPGSEQYF; v_gene: TRBV27
CDR3aa: CASSSRWDREDEQYF; v_gene: TRBV6-5
CDR3aa: CASSVSGTSYNEQFF; v_gene: TRBV9
CDR3aa: CASSGAGDPNTGELFF; v_gene: TRBV13
CDR3aa: CASSQETSGSYNEQFF; v_gene: TRBV4-2
CDR3aa: CASSLGPARGNYEQYF; v_gene: TRBV11-1
CDR3aa: CASGNRINSYEQYF; v_gene: TRBV27
CDR3aa: CASSQDLGGEQYF; v_gene: TRBV4-2
CDR3aa: CASSLDFIGVSSPLHF; v_gene: TRBV11-2
CDR3aa: CASSLLFDIPQEGYGYTF; v_gene: TRBV28
CDR3aa: CASEGHSGTSFYYGYTF; v_gene: TRBV10-1
CDR3aa: CASMAGLYEQYF; v_gene: TRBV28
CDR3aa: CASSEAGTASDTQYF; v_gene: TRBV6-1
CDR3aa: CASSDRDRGMRYSNQPQHF; v_gene: TRBV2
CDR3aa: CASSLTLASGNTIYF; v_gene: TRBV27
CDR3aa: CASSPGQGMEDTQYF; v_gene: TRBV19
CDR3aa: CASSEQGGEETQYF; v_gene: TRBV2
CDR3aa: CAWGLDTQYF; v_gene: TRBV30
CDR3aa: CASSLGTSEQYF; v_gene: TRBV11-3
CDR3aa: CSAGQVNHEQYF; v_gene: TRBV29-1
CDR3aa: CASSPLPGTGELFF; v_gene: TRBV19
CDR3aa: CASSKTGTSGGAYEQYF; v_gene: TRBV21-1
CDR3aa: CASTPYSRTSGVHNEQFF; v_gene: TRBV19
CDR3aa: CASSLGGNTEAFF; v_gene: TRBV27
CDR3aa: CASSRDRGYSYNEQFF; v_gene: TRBV27
CDR3aa: CASSLAQYGYTF; v_gene: TRBV5-5
CDR3aa: CASSFQSSSYEQYF; v_gene: TRBV27
CDR3aa: CASSDGGGNTGELFF; v_gene: TRBV2
CDR3aa: CASSLLAGGYTEAFF; v_gene: TRBV7-9